This paragraph covers one T cell receptor (beta chain) sequence. The data were taken from a study of blood T cell repertoires in COVID-19. Study-level information: There were acute and convalescent COVID-19 samples, and they came from the United States, Italy and Spain.

The V and J ends lost 9 bases and 3 bases respectively, with 14 bases between them. The CDR3 loop spans 13 amino acids. Germline V gives CDR1 LNHDA, CDR2 SQIVND (reference sequence). The protocol was immunoSEQ multiplex PCR, while the TCRdb copy is restricted to in-frame clones and leaves out a portion. The data show about 33,000 clones, with about four fifths seen just once and 35% held by the top ten. The receptor was isolated from a man older than 75 with acute or convalescent COVID-19. The gene calls are TRBV19 and TRBJ1-1, with D unclear. Sequencing input: peripheral blood. The CDR3 loop reads CASRLTRDTEAFF. The DNA for the CDR3 is TGTGCCAGCCGACTTACTCGGGACACTGAAGCTTTCTTT.